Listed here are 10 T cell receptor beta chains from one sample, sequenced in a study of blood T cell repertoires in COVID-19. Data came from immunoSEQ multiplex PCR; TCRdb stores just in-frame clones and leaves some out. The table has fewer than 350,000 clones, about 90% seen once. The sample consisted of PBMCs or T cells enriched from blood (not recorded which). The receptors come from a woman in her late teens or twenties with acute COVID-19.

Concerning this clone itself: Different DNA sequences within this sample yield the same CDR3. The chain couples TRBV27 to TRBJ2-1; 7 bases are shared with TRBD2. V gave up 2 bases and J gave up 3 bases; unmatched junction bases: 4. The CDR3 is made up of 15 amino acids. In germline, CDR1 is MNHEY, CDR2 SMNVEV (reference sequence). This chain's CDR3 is CASSLRLAYYNEQFF. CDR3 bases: TGTGCCAGCAGTTTAAGACTAGCTTACTACAATGAGCAGTTCTTC.

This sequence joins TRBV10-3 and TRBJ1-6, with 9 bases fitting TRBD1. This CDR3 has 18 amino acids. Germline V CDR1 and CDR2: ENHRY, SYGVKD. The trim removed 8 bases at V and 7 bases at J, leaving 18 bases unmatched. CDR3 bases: TGTGCCATCCGGGAGGGAACAGGGGGCGTGGAGTCCAATTCACCCCTCCACTTT. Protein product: CAIREGTGGVESNSPLHF.

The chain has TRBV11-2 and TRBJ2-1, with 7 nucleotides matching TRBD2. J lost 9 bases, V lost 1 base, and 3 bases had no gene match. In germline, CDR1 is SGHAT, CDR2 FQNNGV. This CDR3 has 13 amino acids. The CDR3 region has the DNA TGTGCCAGCAGCTTAGTGGGGAGGGCTGAGCAGTTCTTC. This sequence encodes CASSLVGRAEQFF.

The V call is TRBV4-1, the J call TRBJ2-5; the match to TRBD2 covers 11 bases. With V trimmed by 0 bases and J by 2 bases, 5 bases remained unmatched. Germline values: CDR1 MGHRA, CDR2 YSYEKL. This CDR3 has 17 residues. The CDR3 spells CASSQDRLAGGQETQYF. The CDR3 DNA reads TGCGCCAGCAGCCAAGATCGGCTAGCGGGAGGTCAAGAGACCCAGTACTTC.

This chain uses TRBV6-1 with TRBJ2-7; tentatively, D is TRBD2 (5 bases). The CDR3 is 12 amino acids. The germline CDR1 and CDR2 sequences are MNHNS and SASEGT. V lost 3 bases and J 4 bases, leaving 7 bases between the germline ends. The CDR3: CASSETGYEQYF. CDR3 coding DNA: TGTGCCAGCAGTGAGACGGGGTACGAGCAGTACTTC.

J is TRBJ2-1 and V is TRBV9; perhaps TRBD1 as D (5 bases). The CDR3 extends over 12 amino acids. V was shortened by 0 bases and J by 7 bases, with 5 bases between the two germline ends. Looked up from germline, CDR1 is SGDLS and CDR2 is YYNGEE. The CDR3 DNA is TGTGCCAGCAGCGTAGAGGGGAATGAGCAGTTCTTC. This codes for CASSVEGNEQFF.

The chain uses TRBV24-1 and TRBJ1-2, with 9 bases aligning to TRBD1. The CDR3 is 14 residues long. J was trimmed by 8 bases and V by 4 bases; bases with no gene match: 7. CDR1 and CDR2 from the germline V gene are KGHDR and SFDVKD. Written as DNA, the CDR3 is TGTGCCACCAGTGAGGGGGGACAGGGTCGCGGCTACACCTTC. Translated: CATSEGGQGRGYTF.

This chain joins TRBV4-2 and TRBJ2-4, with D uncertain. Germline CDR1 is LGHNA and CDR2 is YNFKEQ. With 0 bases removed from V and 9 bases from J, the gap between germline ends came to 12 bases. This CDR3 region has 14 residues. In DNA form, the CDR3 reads TGTGCCAGCAGCCAAGAGGCCCAATCAAGCATTCAGTACTTC. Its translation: CASSQEAQSSIQYF.

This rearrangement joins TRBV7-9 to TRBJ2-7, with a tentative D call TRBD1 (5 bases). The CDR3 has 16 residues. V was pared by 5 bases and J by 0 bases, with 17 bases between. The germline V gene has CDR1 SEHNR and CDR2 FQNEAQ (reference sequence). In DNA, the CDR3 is TGTGCCAGCAGCCACCTCAGGGATTGGGGCTCCTACGAGCAGTACTTC. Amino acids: CASSHLRDWGSYEQYF.

The CDR3 is CASSPYHYRSYEQYF. DNA for the CDR3: TGTGCCAGCAGCCCGTACCACTACAGGTCCTACGAGCAGTACTTC. The rearrangement uses TRBV2 and TRBJ2-7, with D possibly matching TRBD1 (5 bases). With 6 bases removed from V and 1 base from J, the gap between germline ends came to 16 bases. CDR1 is SNHLY and CDR2 is FYNNEI in the germline V gene. The CDR3 runs 15 residues.